This T cell receptor beta chain was recovered during a study of blood T cell repertoires in COVID-19. For the study at large: The United States, Italy and Spain were the sources of the acute and convalescent COVID-19 samples.

Sequencing was performed with immunoSEQ multiplex PCR; in TCRdb, only in-frame clones are kept and a portion is missing. This table holds approximately 190,000 clones, about 88% found once. This receptor was taken from a man in his 70s with active or convalescent COVID-19. The sequencing input was peripheral blood.

The CDR3 region has the DNA TGCGCCAGCAGCTTGGAGGGGGCAGGGGACCAGCCCCAGCATTTT. Translation: CASSLEGAGDQPQHF. The chain couples TRBV5-1 to TRBJ1-5, with 7 bases that match TRBD1. J gave up 7 bases and V 0 bases, and 7 bases lay outside the gene matches. The CDR3 loop spans 15 amino acids. Germline-derived CDR1 and CDR2 are SGHRS and YFSETQ.